This passage covers 5 T cell receptor beta chains from one sample sequenced in a study of shared clonotypes between healthy human individuals. TCRdb's copy holds only in-frame clones and misses some; the assay was immunoSEQ multiplex PCR. The table shows roughly 2,300,000 clones, with about nine tenths occurring only once. Sequencing used naive CD4+ T cells from PBMCs. This sample's subset: CD45RA+ positively selected. The receptors stem from a young man in good health. Some clones in this sample may be carry-over from other donors' samples.

The CDR3 is CASSSPFRGNAEAFF. The CDR3 DNA sequence: TGTGCCAGCAGCTCACCCTTCAGGGGAAATGCTGAAGCTTTCTTT. This chain links TRBV7-9 with TRBJ1-1, with a weak D call TRBD1 (6 bases). The CDR3 has 15 residues. Germline CDR1 is SEHNR and CDR2 is FQNEAQ (reference sequence). V was pared by 4 bases and J by 6 bases, with 18 bases between. The full variable domain, in which reference TRBV7-9 and TRBJ1-1 provide the parts outside the CDR3, is DTGVSQNPRHKITKRGQNVTFRCDPISEHNRLYWYRQTLGQGPEFLTYFQNEAQLEKSRLLSDRFSAERPKGSFSTLEIQRTEQGDSAMYLCASSSPFRGNAEAFFGQGTRLTVV.

The chain combines TRBV4-2 with TRBJ1-1; D not certain. CDR1 LGHNA and CDR2 YNFKEQ come from the germline V gene. CDR3 length: 16 amino acids. Trimming removed 0 bases at V and 1 base at J, with 12 bases between. The CDR3 DNA sequence: TGTGCCAGCAGCCAAGATGTTGCCAGTTCGAACACTGAAGCTTTCTTT. Encoded protein: CASSQDVASSNTEAFF.

This clone showed up just a few times. This chain links TRBV29-1 with TRBJ1-1; D not certain. This CDR3 comprises 11 residues. V lost 6 bases and J 7 bases, leaving 12 bases between the germline ends. CDR1 and CDR2 (germline): SQVTM, ANQGSEA. CDR3 loop: CSVQTDLEAFF. CDR3 in DNA: TGCAGCGTCCAAACGGATCTTGAAGCTTTCTTT.

The rearrangement uses TRBV18 and TRBJ1-2; D is uncertain. Germline-derived CDR1 and CDR2 are KGHSH and LQKENI. The CDR3 length is 15 residues. Trimming left V 2 bases short and J 0 bases short, with 10 bases between. This CDR3 is CASSPSLPTNYGYTF. CDR3 nucleotide sequence: TGTGCCAGCTCACCAAGCTTGCCAACTAACTATGGCTACACCTTC.

This chain joins TRBV7-8 and TRBJ2-7; 8 bases fit TRBD1. The germline V gene has CDR1 SGHVS and CDR2 FQNEAQ. J gave up 2 bases and V 3 bases, and 3 bases lay outside the gene matches. CDR3 length equals 14 residues. The CDR3 loop reads CASSFRGLPYEQYF. CDR3 DNA sequence: TGTGCCAGCAGCTTCAGGGGGCTCCCCTACGAGCAGTACTTC.